Listed here are 7 T cell receptor beta chains from one sample, sequenced in a study of sequential checkpoint blockade in melanoma (dated by TCRdb to the late 2010s). Explained via the paper, the treatment or condition label denotes: randomized to nivolumab then ipilimumab (arm A) or the reverse (arm B). To prepare the library, the immunoSEQ multiplex PCR assay was applied. Entries here come from immuneACCESS through TCRdb and include only in-frame sequences with V and J called. Some clones fail to appear in such tables; in the studies checked, an unresolved V gene covers under half of the shortfall, and the cause of the remainder is unknown. The sample has around 15,000 clones on record, approximately 80% of them singletons. The ten largest clones represent over 25% of the sample. The sample consisted of CD8+ T cells sorted from blood (inferred from file names), taken from a patient given nivolumab and ipilimumab in sequence. The receptors shown here come from a human donor with melanoma.

This chain links TRBV7-9 with TRBJ2-1; weak D call: TRBD1 (6 bases). Trimming removed 2 bases from V and 4 bases from J, with 15 bases in between. CDR1 and CDR2 from the germline V gene are SEHNR and FQNEAQ (reference sequence). CDR3 length: 16 residues. CDR3 amino acids: CASSLKGVGVYNEQFF. The CDR3 DNA reads TGTGCCAGCAGCTTAAAGGGGGTGGGGGTATACAATGAGCAGTTCTTC. Looking up the rest from reference TRBV7-9 and TRBJ2-1 gives the full variable domain: DTGVSQNPRHKITKRGQNVTFRCDPISEHNRLYWYRQTLGQGPEFLTYFQNEAQLEKSRLLSDRFSAERPKGSFSTLEIQRTEQGDSAMYLCASSLKGVGVYNEQFFGPGTRLTVL.

The chain uses TRBV7-9 and TRBJ2-7, with D tentatively TRBD2 (6 bases). V was clipped by 2 bases and J by 3 bases, with 14 bases between them. The CDR3 extends over 15 amino acids. Per germline, CDR1 SEHNR and CDR2 FQNEAQ (reference sequence). Written as DNA, the CDR3 is TGTGCCAGCAGCTTACATCCGGGAGCCATCTACGAGCAGTACTTC. Its protein product is CASSLHPGAIYEQYF.

The chain combines TRBV4-1 with TRBJ2-2; D not certain. Trimming stripped 0 bases from V and 0 bases from J, with 8 bases between. From germline, CDR1 is MGHRA and CDR2 YSYEKL. This CDR3 is built from 16 residues. The CDR3 DNA reads as TGCGCCAGCAGCCAAGAAGACTGGACGAACACCGGGGAGCTGTTTTTT. Its protein product is CASSQEDWTNTGELFF.

This chain links TRBV7-9 with TRBJ1-6; TRBD1 aligns across 7 bases. Germline-derived CDR1 and CDR2 are SEHNR and FQNEAQ (reference sequence). V shed 5 bases, J shed 8 bases, and the junction held 15 bases outside the gene matches. The length of the CDR3 is 17 residues. CDR3 in amino acids: CASSQHDRAWMDSPLHF. The CDR3 nucleotides are TGTGCCAGCAGCCAACATGACAGGGCTTGGATGGATTCACCCCTCCACTTT.

This clone was counted a single time. The chain has TRBV19 and TRBJ2-7; possible D gene TRBD1, 5 bases. Trimming removed 5 bases from V and 2 bases from J, with 16 bases in between. Germline V gene data show CDR1 as LNHDA and CDR2 as SQIVND (reference sequence). This CDR3 region has 15 residues. The CDR3 here is CASSSGQGVAYEQYF. CDR3 in DNA: TGTGCCAGTAGTTCTGGACAAGGGGTTGCCTACGAGCAGTACTTC.

This chain joins TRBV13 and TRBJ2-5, with D perhaps matching TRBD1 (6 bases). V gave up 5 bases and J gave up 2 bases, with 18 bases separating them. There are 16 residues in the CDR3. Germline CDR1 and CDR2: PRHDT and FYEKMQ (reference sequence). For the CDR3, the DNA is TGTGCCAGCAGCCAAAGGACAGTCAACTTACAAGAGACCCAGTACTTC. Translation gives CASSQRTVNLQETQYF. The whole variable domain, filled in from reference TRBV13 and TRBJ2-5, reads AAGVIQSPRHLIKEKRETATLKCYPIPRHDTVYWYQQGPGQDPQFLISFYEKMQSDKGSIPDRFSAQQFSDYHSELNMSSLELGDSALYFCASSQRTVNLQETQYFGPGTRLLVL.

This clone qualifies as medium-sized. This chain connects TRBV13 to TRBJ1-1; 7 bases align to TRBD1. This CDR3 region has 14 residues. Trimming cost V 6 bases and J 1 base; bases outside gene matches: 5. Germline V gene lookup returns CDR1 PRHDT and CDR2 FYEKMQ (reference sequence). CDR3 sequence: CASSGDRTNTEAFF. In nucleotides, the CDR3 is TGTGCCAGCAGTGGGGACAGAACGAACACTGAAGCTTTCTTT.